This T cell receptor (beta chain) was observed in a study of blood T cell repertoires in COVID-19. Study-level background: Both acute and convalescent COVID-19 samples were obtained from the United States, Italy and Spain. In each case, the material was cDNA or gDNA derived from T cells, B-cell-depleted T cells, or PBMCs.

Libraries were prepared by immunoSEQ multiplex PCR; TCRdb keeps only in-frame clonotypes and omits some of them. The sample records over 70,000 clones, 75% to 90% being singletons. CDR1 and CDR2 from the germline V gene are ENHRY and SYGVKD. V shed 1 base and J shed 2 bases, with 17 bases lying between them. This CDR3 spans 17 amino acids. The sequence came from an older man with acute or convalescent COVID-19. The J gene is TRBJ1-1, the V gene TRBV10-3; no clear D. The sample consisted of peripheral blood. The CDR3 DNA reads as TGTGCCATCAGTGAGTTCCCGGGTGCGATAGGAAACACTGAAGCTTTCTTT. Its translation is CAISEFPGAIGNTEAFF.